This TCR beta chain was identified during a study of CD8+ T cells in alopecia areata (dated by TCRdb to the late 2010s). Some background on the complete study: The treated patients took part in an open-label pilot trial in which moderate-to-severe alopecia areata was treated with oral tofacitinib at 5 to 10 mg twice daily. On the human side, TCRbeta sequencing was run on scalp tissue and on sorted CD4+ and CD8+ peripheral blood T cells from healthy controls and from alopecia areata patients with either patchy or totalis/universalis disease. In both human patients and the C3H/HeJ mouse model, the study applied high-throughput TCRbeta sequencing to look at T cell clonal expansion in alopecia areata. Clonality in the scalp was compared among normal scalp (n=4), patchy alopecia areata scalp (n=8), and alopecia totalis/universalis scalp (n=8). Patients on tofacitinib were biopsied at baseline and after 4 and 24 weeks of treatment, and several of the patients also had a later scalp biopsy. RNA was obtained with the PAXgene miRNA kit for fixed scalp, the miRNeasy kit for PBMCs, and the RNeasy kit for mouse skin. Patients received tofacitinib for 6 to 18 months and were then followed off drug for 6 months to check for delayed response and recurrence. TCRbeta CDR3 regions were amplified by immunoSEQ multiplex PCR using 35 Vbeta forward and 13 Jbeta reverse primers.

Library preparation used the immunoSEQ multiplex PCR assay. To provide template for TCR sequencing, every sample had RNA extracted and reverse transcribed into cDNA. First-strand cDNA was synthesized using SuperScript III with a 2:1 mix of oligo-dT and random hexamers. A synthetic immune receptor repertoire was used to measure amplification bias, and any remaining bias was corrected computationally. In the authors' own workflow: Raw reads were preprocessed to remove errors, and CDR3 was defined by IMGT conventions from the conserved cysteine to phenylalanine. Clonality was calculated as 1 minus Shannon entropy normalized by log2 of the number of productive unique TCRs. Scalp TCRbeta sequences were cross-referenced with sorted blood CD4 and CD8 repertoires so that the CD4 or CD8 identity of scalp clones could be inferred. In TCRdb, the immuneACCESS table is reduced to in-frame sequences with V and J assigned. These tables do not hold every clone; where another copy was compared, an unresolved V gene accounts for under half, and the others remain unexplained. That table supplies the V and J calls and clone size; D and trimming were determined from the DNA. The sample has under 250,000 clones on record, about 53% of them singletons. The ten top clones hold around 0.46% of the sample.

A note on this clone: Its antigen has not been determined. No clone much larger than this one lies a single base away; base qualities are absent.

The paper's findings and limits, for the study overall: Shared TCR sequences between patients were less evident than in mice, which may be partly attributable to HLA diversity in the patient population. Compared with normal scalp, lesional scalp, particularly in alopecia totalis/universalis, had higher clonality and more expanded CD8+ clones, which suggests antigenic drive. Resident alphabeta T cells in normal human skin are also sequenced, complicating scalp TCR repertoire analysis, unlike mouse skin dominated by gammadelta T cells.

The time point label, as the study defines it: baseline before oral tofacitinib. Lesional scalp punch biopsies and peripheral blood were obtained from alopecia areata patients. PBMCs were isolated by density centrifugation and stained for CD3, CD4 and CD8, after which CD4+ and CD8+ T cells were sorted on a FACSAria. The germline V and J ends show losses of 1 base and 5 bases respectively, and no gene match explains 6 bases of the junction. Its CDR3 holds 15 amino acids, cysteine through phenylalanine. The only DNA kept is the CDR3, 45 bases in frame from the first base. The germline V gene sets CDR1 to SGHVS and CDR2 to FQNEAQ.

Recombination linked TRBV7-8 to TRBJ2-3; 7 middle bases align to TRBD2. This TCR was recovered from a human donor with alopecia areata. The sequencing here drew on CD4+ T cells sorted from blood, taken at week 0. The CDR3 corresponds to CASSLGTRRRDTQYF. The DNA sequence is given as TGTGCCAGCAGCTTAGGGACTAGAAGAAGAGATACGCAGTATTTT.